This is a list of T cell receptor beta chains from one sample in a study of blood T cell repertoires in COVID-19. Clones were read by immunoSEQ multiplex PCR, and TCRdb kept only the in-frame ones, dropping some. The table lists tens of thousands of clones, roughly 76% of them singletons. The sequencing input was peripheral blood. Source of these receptors: a woman aged 45 to 65 with acute or convalescent COVID-19. Each CDR3 is given with its conserved first and last residue. The order of the fields is V gene, D gene, J gene, clone size, CDR3 protein, CDR3 DNA. D genes are given only for firm matches. Clone sizes are given selectively: once, few, many, or a class where the clone is expanded.

TRBV24-1	TRBD2	TRBJ2-1	.	CATSDLSGGAFNEQFF	TGTGCCACCAGTGACCTTAGCGGGGGGGCTTTCAATGAGCAGTTCTTC
TRBV5-1	TRBD2	TRBJ2-3	.	CASSLGLLAGNTDTQYF	TGCGCCAGCAGCCTGGGCTTACTAGCGGGGAACACAGATACGCAGTATTTT
TRBV7-2	.	TRBJ1-6	.	CASSLVGGKNSPLHF	TGTGCCAGCAGCTTAGTAGGGGGAAAAAATTCACCCCTCCACTTT
TRBV28	.	TRBJ1-4	few	CASSFPGTNEKLFF	TGTGCCAGCAGTTTCCCCGGAACTAATGAAAAACTGTTTTTT
TRBV10-3	TRBD1	TRBJ1-2	.	CAISERTGARGYTF	TGTGCCATCAGTGAGAGGACAGGGGCTCGTGGCTACACCTTC
TRBV9	.	TRBJ1-2	.	CASSGFRGAYTF	TGTGCCAGCAGCGGTTTCAGGGGCGCCTACACCTTC
TRBV7-9	.	TRBJ2-1	.	CASSPSSLGTYNEQFF	TGTGCCAGCAGCCCGTCGTCGCTAGGGACTTACAATGAGCAGTTCTTC
TRBV5-6	.	TRBJ1-2	few	CASSFNGGGYTF	TGTGCCAGCAGCTTTAACGGGGGAGGCTACACCTTC
TRBV5-1	TRBD1	TRBJ2-3	.	CASSPTGGTGVDTQYF	TGCGCCAGCAGCCCGACAGGGGGGACAGGGGTTGATACGCAGTATTTT
TRBV5-1	.	TRBJ1-1	.	CASSHGGEGTEAFF	TGCGCCAGCAGCCACGGAGGAGAGGGCACTGAAGCTTTCTTT
TRBV2	.	TRBJ1-4	.	CASRGAIDRSGKLFF	TGTGCCAGCAGGGGGGCGATCGACAGGTCTGGGAAACTGTTTTTT
TRBV9	TRBD1	TRBJ1-6	few	CASSSRGTGGNSPLHF	TGTGCCAGCAGCTCCCGTGGGACAGGGGGCAATTCACCCCTCCACTTT
TRBV12-3/TRBV12-4	.	TRBJ2-5	.	CASSLGGKETQYF	TGTGCCAGCAGTTTAGGCGGAAAAGAGACCCAGTACTTC
TRBV7-2	.	TRBJ1-1	.	CASILSTGNTEAFF	TGTGCCAGCATCCTAAGTACGGGGAACACTGAAGCTTTCTTT
TRBV7-8	.	TRBJ2-7	once	CASSFASGGGSYEQYF	TGTGCCAGCAGCTTTGCCTCCGGGGGTGGGTCCTACGAGCAGTACTTC
TRBV19	TRBD1	TRBJ1-5	.	CASSAQGQVNQPQHF	TGTGCCAGTAGTGCGCAGGGACAGGTGAATCAGCCCCAGCATTTT
TRBV2	.	TRBJ1-1	.	CASRDRLPGRTEAFF	TGTGCCAGCAGGGACCGCCTTCCAGGGAGGACTGAAGCTTTCTTT
TRBV27	.	TRBJ1-1	.	CASSLVGRTEAFF	TGTGCCAGCAGTTTAGTGGGGCGAACTGAAGCTTTCTTT
TRBV2	.	TRBJ2-5	.	CASSELQPGETQYF	TGTGCCAGCAGTGAATTACAACCGGGGGAGACCCAGTACTTC
TRBV3-1/TRBV3-2	.	TRBJ1-6	.	CASSQDINSPLHF	TGTGCCAGCAGCCAAGATATTAATTCACCCCTCCACTTT
TRBV6-5	.	TRBJ1-2	.	CASSRGQTNYGYTF	TGTGCCAGCAGTAGAGGACAGACCAACTATGGCTACACCTTC
TRBV11-3	.	TRBJ1-3	few	CASSSGSGNTIYF	TGTGCCAGCAGCTCGGGGTCTGGAAACACCATATATTTT
TRBV6-5	.	TRBJ2-3	once	CASSYSELEAQYF	TGTGCCAGCAGTTACTCGGAACTAGAGGCGCAGTATTTT
TRBV28	.	TRBJ1-2	.	CASSLAGVGYTF	TGTGCCAGCAGTTTAGCAGGGGTCGGCTACACCTTC
TRBV27	TRBD1	TRBJ1-6	.	CASSLEGAYSPLHF	TGTGCCAGCAGTTTGGAGGGGGCTTATTCACCCCTCCACTTT
TRBV28	.	TRBJ1-4	few	CASTPGSLNEKLFF	TGTGCCAGCACCCCGGGAAGCCTTAATGAAAAACTGTTTTTT
TRBV11-2	.	TRBJ1-1	.	CASSSPLSTEAFF	TGTGCCAGCAGCTCCCCCTTATCCACTGAAGCTTTCTTT
TRBV27	TRBD1	TRBJ2-5	.	CASSLWTGPRETQYF	TGTGCCAGCAGTTTGTGGACAGGACCCAGGGAGACCCAGTACTTC
TRBV7-9	.	TRBJ1-5	.	CASSLGAGGGNQPQHF	TGTGCCAGCAGTTTGGGCGCGGGAGGGGGAAATCAGCCCCAGCATTTT
TRBV5-1	TRBD1	TRBJ1-1	.	CASSPTGATEAFF	TGCGCCAGCAGCCCGACAGGGGCCACTGAAGCTTTCTTT
TRBV7-2	.	TRBJ2-1	.	CASSALAIGEQFF	TGTGCCAGCAGCGCTCTAGCGATCGGTGAGCAGTTCTTC
TRBV2	.	TRBJ1-2	.	CASSMGRSSGYTF	TGTGCCAGCTCGATGGGGCGAAGTTCTGGCTACACCTTC
TRBV19	TRBD2	TRBJ2-4	.	CASSNLAGGGLRVQYF	TGTGCCAGTAGTAACCTAGCGGGGGGCGGATTAAGGGTTCAGTACTTC
TRBV7-2	TRBD1	TRBJ1-3	.	CASSLVGGTGPNTIYF	TGTGCCAGCAGCCTCGTAGGGGGGACAGGGCCAAACACCATATATTTT
TRBV30	.	TRBJ2-1	.	CAWSSFGGKVNNEQFF	TGTGCCTGGAGTTCCTTCGGCGGGAAAGTGAACAATGAGCAGTTCTTC
TRBV12-3/TRBV12-4	.	TRBJ1-1	.	CASSPGGLEAFF	TGTGCCAGCAGCCCGGGAGGGCTCGAAGCTTTCTTT
TRBV28	TRBD1	TRBJ1-2	.	CASSYGTGIYTGGYTF	TGTGCCAGCAGTTATGGGACAGGGATTTATACTGGTGGCTACACCTTC
TRBV30	.	TRBJ1-4	.	CAWSGAGGEKLFF	TGTGCCTGGAGTGGGGCAGGCGGGGAAAAACTGTTTTTT
TRBV3-1/TRBV3-2	TRBD1	TRBJ1-6	few	CASSQRQGSPLHF	TGTGCCAGCAGCCAGAGACAGGGATCACCCCTCCACTTT
TRBV30	.	TRBJ2-7	.	CAWSETPGDEQYF	TGTGCCTGGAGTGAGACACCGGGGGACGAGCAGTACTTC
TRBV7-9	.	TRBJ2-6	.	CASSRGSGANVLTF	TGTGCCAGCAGCCGGGGATCTGGGGCCAACGTCCTGACTTTC
TRBV5-5	.	TRBJ1-5	.	CASSLGQMIGQPQHF	TGTGCCAGCAGCTTGGGACAGATGATCGGTCAGCCCCAGCATTTT
TRBV30	.	TRBJ1-5	.	CAWSAGTSNQPQHF	TGTGCCTGGAGTGCGGGGACAAGCAATCAGCCCCAGCATTTT
TRBV27	TRBD2	TRBJ2-7	medium-sized	CASNPSGRGEQYF	TGTGCCAGTAATCCCTCGGGGAGGGGCGAGCAGTACTTC
TRBV12-3/TRBV12-4	.	TRBJ1-2	few	CASSPDKIYGYTF	TGTGCCAGCAGTCCCGACAAGATCTATGGCTACACCTTC
TRBV5-3	.	TRBJ1-1	.	CARSLAVLNTEAFF	TGTGCCAGAAGCTTGGCCGTCTTGAACACTGAAGCTTTCTTT